Following are 15 T cell receptor beta chains from one sample sequenced in a study of blood T cell repertoires in COVID-19. Repertoires were generated with immunoSEQ multiplex PCR, while TCRdb's copy carries only in-frame clones and drops some. The sample contains some 260,000 clones, roughly 85% of which appear only once. The sample comprised peripheral blood. Source of these receptors: a woman aged 18-30 years with acute or convalescent COVID-19.

The V gene is TRBV7-2, the J gene TRBJ2-3; the match to TRBD2 covers 10 bases. Trimming took 1 base from V and 8 from J; bases not matched to a gene: 6. Germline assignment: CDR1 SGHTA and CDR2 FQGNSA. This CDR3 has 15 amino acids. CDR3 in amino acids: CASSLDLLAGSTQYF. CDR3 in DNA: TGTGCCAGCAGCTTAGACCTACTAGCGGGATCTACGCAGTATTTT.

The gene calls are TRBV12-3 or TRBV12-4 and TRBJ2-7; D gene unclear. Deletions cut 3 bases from V and 4 bases from J, with 10 bases between. The CDR3 loop spans 13 amino acids. The CDR3 here is CASSFTVQYEQYF. The DNA of the CDR3 is TGTGCCAGCAGTTTCACAGTACAGTACGAGCAGTACTTC.

The chain couples TRBV30 to TRBJ2-1; D possibly corresponds to TRBD2 (5 bases). There are 14 residues in the CDR3. CDR1 is GTSNPN, CDR2 SVGIG, per germline (reference sequence). The CDR3 reads CAIGRLGAYNEQFF. As DNA, the CDR3 is TGTGCTATTGGCCGCCTCGGGGCCTACAATGAGCAGTTCTTC.

The V gene is TRBV7-3, the J gene TRBJ2-1; 10 positions match TRBD2. This CDR3 is built from 15 residues. Germline CDR1 SGHTA, CDR2 FQGTGA. V lost 4 bases and J lost 5; bases outside the gene matches: 5. CDR3 in amino acids: CASSYLAGVNNEQFF. In DNA form, the CDR3 reads TGTGCCAGCAGCTATCTAGCGGGAGTTAACAATGAGCAGTTCTTC.

Comment on this clone: The sample has other DNA sequences that encode this CDR3 too. V and J are TRBV18 and TRBJ2-1; TRBD2 matches 13 bases. V lost 0 bases and J lost 4; bases outside the gene matches: 0. CDR1 is KGHSH and CDR2 is LQKENI in the germline V gene. CDR3 length equals 16 residues. CDR3 residues: CASSPPLAGGYNEQFF. The CDR3 DNA follows: TGTGCCAGCTCACCACCACTAGCGGGAGGGTACAATGAGCAGTTCTTC.

The chain carries TRBV5-5 and TRBJ2-7; 8 nucleotides line up with TRBD1. CDR3 length equals 15 residues. The V segment lost 4 bases and the J segment 7 bases; nucleotides outside the gene matches: 13. CDR1 is SGHKS and CDR2 is YYEKEE in the germline V gene (reference sequence). The CDR3 DNA is TGTGCCAGCAGCACAGGACAGGGTAAGGGTGGAGAGCAGTACTTC. Amino acids: CASSTGQGKGGEQYF.

This CDR3 is CASSVGGTGGRLRNEQFF. The CDR3 DNA reads as TGTGCCAGCAGCGTAGGGGGGACGGGAGGGCGGTTGAGAAATGAGCAGTTCTTC. The rearrangement links TRBV9 to TRBJ2-1; 8 positions agree with TRBD2. This CDR3 is 18 amino acids long. Germline V gives CDR1 SGDLS, CDR2 YYNGEE. J gave up 7 bases and V 0 bases, and 15 bases lay outside the gene matches.

V and J are TRBV5-1 and TRBJ2-1; 10 bases are a match to TRBD2. V lost 2 bases, J lost 7 bases, and 9 bases stayed unmatched. Germline V gives CDR1 SGHRS, CDR2 YFSETQ. This CDR3 is built from 16 residues. The CDR3: CASSLWASGSSNEQFF. The CDR3, as DNA: TGCGCCAGCAGCTTATGGGCTAGCGGGAGCTCAAATGAGCAGTTCTTC.

The chain joins TRBV2 to TRBJ2-7; D might be TRBD1 (5 bases). The CDR3 extends over 13 amino acids. V was pared by 2 bases and J by 6 bases, with 11 bases between. Germline V CDR1 and CDR2: SNHLY, FYNNEI. CDR3 DNA sequence: TGTGCCAGCAGTGAACAGGGAACGGGCGAGCAGTACTTC. Translation: CASSEQGTGEQYF.

CDR3 sequence reads: CASNRDRISPLHF. As DNA, the CDR3 is TGTGCCAGCAACCGGGACAGGATTTCACCCCTCCACTTT. The V and J genes are TRBV19 and TRBJ1-6; TRBD1 aligns across 8 bases. This CDR3 has 13 amino acids. Per the germline V gene, CDR1 is LNHDA and CDR2 is SQIVND (reference sequence). The trim removed 9 bases at V and 9 bases at J, leaving 7 bases unmatched.

The J gene is TRBJ2-1, the V gene TRBV29-1; 13 bases match TRBD2. V lost 4 bases, J lost 15 bases, and 6 bases stayed unmatched. The CDR3 spans 12 residues. Germline CDR1 is SQVTM and CDR2 is ANQGSEA. CDR3: CSVGTSGSMGFF. CDR3 sequence (DNA): TGCAGCGTTGGGACTAGCGGGAGCATGGGGTTCTTC.

The gene calls are TRBV5-1 and TRBJ1-2; the D gene is possibly TRBD1 (5 bases). Trimming removed 0 bases at V and 4 bases at J, with 13 bases between. Germline CDR1 and CDR2: SGHRS and YFSETQ. The CDR3 consists of 15 residues. The CDR3 nucleotides read TGCGCCAGCAGCTTGGAGCAGGGATATGGCTATGGCTACACCTTC. It encodes CASSLEQGYGYGYTF.

This clone was detected only once. This sequence joins TRBV6-5 and TRBJ2-7; D possibly corresponds to TRBD1 (5 bases). CDR1 is MNHEY and CDR2 is SVGAGI in the germline V gene. V lost 0 bases and J 4 bases, leaving 13 bases between the germline ends. There are 15 residues in the CDR3. The CDR3 sequence is CASSYSGHPGYEQYF. In DNA form, the CDR3 reads TGTGCCAGCAGTTACTCGGGCCACCCAGGGTACGAGCAGTACTTC.

This chain joins TRBV7-3 and TRBJ2-7; TRBD1 is a possible D gene (6 bases). The CDR3 has 14 residues. V gave up 5 bases and J gave up 1 base, with 12 bases separating them. CDR1 and CDR2 from the germline V gene are SGHTA and FQGTGA. The CDR3 spells CASSPQQGSYEQYF. Written as DNA, the CDR3 is TGTGCCAGCAGCCCTCAACAGGGTTCCTACGAGCAGTACTTC.

The chain carries TRBV7-2 and TRBJ2-7; 7 bases are shared with TRBD1. V shed 1 base and J 7 bases; nucleotides not matched to a gene: 16. Germline CDR1 is SGHTA and CDR2 is FQGNSA. CDR3 length: 17 amino acids. CDR3 protein: CASSLGGDRVWYAEQYF. CDR3 nucleotides: TGTGCCAGCAGCTTAGGGGGTGACAGGGTGTGGTATGCGGAGCAGTACTTC.